The 17 T cell receptor beta chains below were found in one sample sequenced in a study of STAT5B mutations in CD4+ large granular lymphocyte leukemia. TCRdb's table, derived via immunoSEQ multiplex PCR, lists solely in-frame clones and lacks some. Found here are about 31,000 clones, roughly 70% of them singletons; the top ten hold more than 1%. The material sequenced was CD4+ T cells from blood buffy coats. Source of these receptors: a human donor in good health.

The CDR3 sequence: CASSLRFQETQYF. The CDR3 DNA reads TGCGCCAGCAGCTTGCGGTTCCAAGAGACCCAGTACTTC. The chain links TRBV5-1 to TRBJ2-5, with unresolved D. The CDR3 runs 13 residues. Germline assignment: CDR1 SGHRS and CDR2 YFSETQ. V gave up 1 base and J gave up 1 base, with 5 bases separating them.

The CDR3 DNA is TGTGCCAGCAGTGATAATAGCGGGGGGAGGTACGAGCAGTACTTC. Protein product: CASSDNSGGRYEQYF. The chain links TRBV6-1 to TRBJ2-7, with 10 bases that match TRBD2. Germline V gene lookup returns CDR1 MNHNS and CDR2 SASEGT. Trimming took 3 bases from V and 4 from J; bases not matched to a gene: 6. This CDR3 comprises 15 residues.

The V gene is TRBV20-1, the J gene TRBJ2-7, with D tentatively TRBD2 (5 bases). V was pared by 3 bases and J by 3 bases, with 6 bases between. CDR1 is DFQATT and CDR2 is SNEGSKA in the germline V gene (reference sequence). The CDR3 covers 11 residues. CDR3 DNA sequence: TGCAGTGCTAGCCGGGGCTACGAGCAGTACGTC. This translates into CSASRGYEQYV.

The chain links TRBV30 to TRBJ2-7; the D gene is possibly TRBD1 (5 bases). The CDR3 extends over 13 amino acids. Germline V gene data show CDR1 as GTSNPN and CDR2 as SVGIG (reference sequence). Trimming left V 1 base short and J 3 bases short, with 10 bases between. The chain's CDR3 is CAWSAGHIYEQYF. CDR3 nucleotides: TGTGCCTGGAGTGCCGGACACATCTACGAGCAGTACTTC.

CDR3 coding DNA: TGCGCCAGCAGCTTGGGGAGCGCGAACACCGGGGAGCTGTTTTTT. Residues: CASSLGSANTGELFF. The genes are TRBV5-1 and TRBJ2-2; D uncertain. V shed 0 bases and J shed 0 bases, with 6 bases lying between them. Germline V gene lookup returns CDR1 SGHRS and CDR2 YFSETQ. The CDR3 extends over 15 amino acids.

The gene calls are TRBV7-6 and TRBJ1-1; TRBD1 might be the D (6 bases). This CDR3 has 14 residues. The germline gives CDR1 SGHVS, CDR2 FNYEAQ. The V end was cut by 2 bases, the J end by 6 bases, with 13 bases between. CDR3: CASSLSWGRPEAFF. The CDR3 nucleotides read TGTGCCAGCAGCTTAAGCTGGGGGCGCCCTGAAGCTTTCTTT.

This clone came up a few times. This chain joins TRBV5-6 and TRBJ2-3; D not resolved. The CDR3 contains 14 residues. V lost 2 bases to trimming and J lost 3 bases, with 10 bases between them. The germline V gene encodes CDR1 SGHDT and CDR2 YYEEEE. The CDR3 nucleotides read TGTGCCAGCAGCTTAATCCTGAGAACAGATACGCAGTATTTT. Its protein product is CASSLILRTDTQYF.

This clone was detected a few times. J is TRBJ1-5 and V is TRBV28; no firm D call. Germline values: CDR1 MDHEN, CDR2 SYDVKM. The CDR3 loop spans 13 amino acids. V lost 7 bases, J lost 3 bases, and 10 bases lay in between. DNA for the CDR3: TGTGCCAGCACCCCACAGCTCAATCAGCCCCAGCATTTT. Translated, it gives CASTPQLNQPQHF.

The chain recombines TRBV18 with TRBJ2-2; 7 bases fit TRBD1. CDR3 length: 16 amino acids. In germline, CDR1 is KGHSH, CDR2 LQKENI. V lost 1 base to trimming and J lost 1 base; unmatched junction nucleotides: 3. CDR3 sequence: CASSPLRTGNTGELFF. The CDR3 DNA reads as TGTGCCAGCTCACCACTCAGGACAGGGAACACCGGGGAGCTGTTTTTT.

The chain has TRBV7-4 and TRBJ1-6; a weak D match, TRBD1 (5 bases). The germline V and J ends were trimmed by 7 bases and 0 bases, with 16 bases remaining between them. The germline gives CDR1 SGHVT, CDR2 SQSDAQ. The CDR3 length is 17 residues. CDR3 nucleotide sequence: TGTGCCAGCACCTCCTGGGCAGGGAACTCCTATAATTCACCCCTCCACTTT. It encodes CASTSWAGNSYNSPLHF.

CDR3 residues: CASSLRLASSTDTQYF. CDR3 sequence (DNA): TGTGCCAGCAGCTTAAGGCTAGCGTCTAGCACAGATACGCAGTATTTT. V and J are TRBV7-2 and TRBJ2-3; a possible D gene is TRBD2 (6 bases). The CDR3 loop spans 16 amino acids. Trimming removed 2 bases at V and 0 bases at J, with 12 bases between. Germline assignment: CDR1 SGHTA and CDR2 FQGNSA.

This clone was seen only a few times. This chain links TRBV7-9 with TRBJ2-2; D is tentatively TRBD1 or TRBD2 (6 bases each). This CDR3 contains 15 residues. Germline values: CDR1 SEHNR, CDR2 FQNEAQ (reference sequence). V was pared by 5 bases and J by 5 bases, with 15 bases between. The CDR3 loop is CASSQPGAGTGELFF. Written as DNA, the CDR3 is TGTGCCAGCAGCCAACCGGGGGCCGGGACCGGGGAGCTGTTTTTT.

The V call is TRBV7-2, the J call TRBJ1-6; weak D call: TRBD1 (6 bases). V shed 5 bases and J shed 7 bases, with 21 bases lying between them. Germline CDR1 and CDR2: SGHTA and FQGNSA. The CDR3 covers 17 residues. DNA for the CDR3: TGTGCCAGCAGCCCCCATCGAGGGGGGCGTGGGAATTCACCCCTCCACTTT. Its translation: CASSPHRGGRGNSPLHF.

V gene TRBV6-5 combines with J gene TRBJ2-5; 7 bases align to TRBD1. CDR3 length: 14 amino acids. Germline values: CDR1 MNHEY, CDR2 SVGAGI. Trimming at V came to 2 bases and at J to 4 bases, leaving 4 bases not matched to a gene. DNA for the CDR3: TGTGCCAGCAGTTACCGGACAGGATTAGAGACCCAGTACTTC. This sequence encodes CASSYRTGLETQYF.

This clone was seen more than once but under ten times. This chain links TRBV29-1 with TRBJ1-2; the D gene is possibly TRBD1 (5 bases). V lost 4 bases, J lost 1 base, and 16 bases lay in between. This CDR3 contains 15 residues. Germline values: CDR1 SQVTM, CDR2 ANQGSEA. The CDR3 region is CSVVPDRSLNYGYTF. The DNA of the CDR3 is TGCAGCGTTGTCCCTGACAGATCTCTTAACTATGGCTACACCTTC.

This chain joins TRBV19 and TRBJ2-1; 7 bases match TRBD2. The V gene's germline CDR1 is LNHDA and CDR2 SQIVND (reference sequence). The CDR3 runs to 15 residues. After removal of 5 bases from V and 9 bases from J, the junction contained 13 bases not matched to a gene. In DNA, the CDR3 is TGTGCCAGTAGTCGAGGACTAGGCAGGACGTTTGAGCAGTTCTTC. It encodes CASSRGLGRTFEQFF.

CDR3 sequence (DNA): TGTGCCAGCAGCTCCTTGACAGCAACATTAACCCAAGAGACCCAGTACTTC. This encodes CASSSLTATLTQETQYF. The gene calls are TRBV5-4 and TRBJ2-5; D is perhaps TRBD1 (5 bases). V was trimmed by 3 bases and J by 1 base, leaving 19 bases between them. Looked up from germline, CDR1 is SGHNT and CDR2 is YYREEE (reference sequence). The CDR3 has 17 residues.